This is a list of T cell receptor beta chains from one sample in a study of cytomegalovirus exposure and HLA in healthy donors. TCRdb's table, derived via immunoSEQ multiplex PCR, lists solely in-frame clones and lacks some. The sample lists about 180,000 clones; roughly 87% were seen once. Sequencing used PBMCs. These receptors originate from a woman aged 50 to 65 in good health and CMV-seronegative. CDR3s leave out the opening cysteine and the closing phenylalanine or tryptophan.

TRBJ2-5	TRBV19	ASRGSSGGTPETQY
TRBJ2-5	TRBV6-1	ASSVSRAETQY
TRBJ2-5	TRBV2	ASCYRSLQETQY
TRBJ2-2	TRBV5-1	ASSTGLAGGLYANTGELF
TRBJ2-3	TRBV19	ASSSGQGTDTQY
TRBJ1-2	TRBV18	ASSPRTGNYGYT
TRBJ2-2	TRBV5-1	ASSFSPNTGELF
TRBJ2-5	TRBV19	ASSMRQGLASEGGETQY
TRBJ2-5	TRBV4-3	ASSPGTGVKTQY
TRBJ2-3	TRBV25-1	ASSAGTRASTDTQY
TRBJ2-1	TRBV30	AWSVRGFYNEQF
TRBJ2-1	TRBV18	ASSWTGVGNEQF
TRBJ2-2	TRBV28	ASRPTGGFTGELF
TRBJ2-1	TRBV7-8	ASSSTRDSKYNEQF